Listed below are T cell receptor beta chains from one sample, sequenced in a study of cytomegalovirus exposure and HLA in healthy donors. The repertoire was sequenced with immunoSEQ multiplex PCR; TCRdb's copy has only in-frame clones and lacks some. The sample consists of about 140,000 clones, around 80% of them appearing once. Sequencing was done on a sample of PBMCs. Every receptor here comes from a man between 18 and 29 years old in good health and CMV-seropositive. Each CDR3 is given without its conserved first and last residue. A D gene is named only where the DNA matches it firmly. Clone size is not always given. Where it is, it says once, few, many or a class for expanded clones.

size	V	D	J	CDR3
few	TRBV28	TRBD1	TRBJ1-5	ASSIGQGGNQPQH
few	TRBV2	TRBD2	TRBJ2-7	ASRLILAGGTYEQY
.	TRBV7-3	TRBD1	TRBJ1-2	ASSSSRDRDYGYT
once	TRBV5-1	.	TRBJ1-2	ASSLADSRNNYGYT
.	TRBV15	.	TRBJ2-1	ATSREGLGQF
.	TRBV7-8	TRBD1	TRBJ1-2	ASSLPDRRTNYGYT
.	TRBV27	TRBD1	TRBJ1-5	ASSPLGTDDSNQPQH
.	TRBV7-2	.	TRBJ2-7	ASSTTSTSSYEQY
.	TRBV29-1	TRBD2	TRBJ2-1	SVEDERLAVYNEQF
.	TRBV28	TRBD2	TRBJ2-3	ASRPGLAGGVTQY
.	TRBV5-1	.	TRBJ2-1	ASRPQTSYNEQF
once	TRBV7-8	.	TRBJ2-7	ASSNGTPHGYEQY
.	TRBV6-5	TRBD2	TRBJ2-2	ASSYSRLAGTGELF
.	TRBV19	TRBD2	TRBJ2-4	ASKGSGRQNIQY
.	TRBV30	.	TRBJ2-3	AWRDRLGRLSRTDTQY
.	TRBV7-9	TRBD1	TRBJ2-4	ASSSDRGPKNIQY
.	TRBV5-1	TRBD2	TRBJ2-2	ASRGLAGGWHRGAV
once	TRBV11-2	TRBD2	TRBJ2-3	ASSRGLAGSTDTQY
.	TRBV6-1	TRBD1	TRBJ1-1	ASRVLGQLNTEAF
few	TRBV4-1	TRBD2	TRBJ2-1	ASSQGLASGTDNEQF
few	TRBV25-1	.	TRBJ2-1	ASSEGRYNEQF
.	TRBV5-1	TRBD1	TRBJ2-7	ASSYRDRSYEQY
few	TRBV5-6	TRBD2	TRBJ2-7	ASSLDVGGRAYEQY
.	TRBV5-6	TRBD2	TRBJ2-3	ASSRRRLARTDTQY
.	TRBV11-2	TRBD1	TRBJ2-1	ASSPRDRPQF
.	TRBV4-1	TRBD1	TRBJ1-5	ASSQERQGRQPQH
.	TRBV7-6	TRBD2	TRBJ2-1	ASSLARGLAESSYNEQF
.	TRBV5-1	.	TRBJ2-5	ASSLGGIPQETQY
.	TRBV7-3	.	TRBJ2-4	ASSLNGNMGQY
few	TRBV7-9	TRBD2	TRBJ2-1	ASSLGLADPYNEQF
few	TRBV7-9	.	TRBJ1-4	ASSSTGSEKLF
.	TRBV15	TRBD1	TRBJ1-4	ATRTWGTGGNREKLF
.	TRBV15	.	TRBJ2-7	ATSRDRGYEQY
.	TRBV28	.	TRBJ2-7	ASSLGFRLGGAYEQY
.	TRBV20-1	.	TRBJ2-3	SATLRDTQY
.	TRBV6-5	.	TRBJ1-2	ASSSPGLGNYGYT
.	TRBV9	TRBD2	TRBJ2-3	ASSSLGGRTTDTQY
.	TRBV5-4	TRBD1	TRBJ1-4	ASSSPLAGQGNEKLF
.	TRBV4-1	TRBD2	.	ASSQDRAGGYYEQY
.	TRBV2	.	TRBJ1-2	ASSEALLVRANYGYT
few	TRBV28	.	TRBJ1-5	ASSLARENQPQH
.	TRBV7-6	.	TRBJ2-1	ASSLISQSSYNEQF
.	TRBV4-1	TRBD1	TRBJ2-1	ASSQTGTGAYNEQF